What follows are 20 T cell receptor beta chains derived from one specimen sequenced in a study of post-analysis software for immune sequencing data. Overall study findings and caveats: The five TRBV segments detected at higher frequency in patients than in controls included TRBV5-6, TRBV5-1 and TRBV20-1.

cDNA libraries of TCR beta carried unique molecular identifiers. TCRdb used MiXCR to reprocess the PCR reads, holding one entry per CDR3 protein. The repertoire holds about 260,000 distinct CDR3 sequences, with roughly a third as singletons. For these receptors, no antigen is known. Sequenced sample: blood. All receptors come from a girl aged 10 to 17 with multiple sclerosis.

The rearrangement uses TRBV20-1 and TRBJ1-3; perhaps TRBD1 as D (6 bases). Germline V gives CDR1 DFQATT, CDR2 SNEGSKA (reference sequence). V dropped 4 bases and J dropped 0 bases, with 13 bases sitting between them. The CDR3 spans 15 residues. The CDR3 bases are TGCAGTGCTACCGGACAGCGGAGCTCTGGAAACACCATATATTTT. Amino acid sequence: CSATGQRSSGNTIYF.

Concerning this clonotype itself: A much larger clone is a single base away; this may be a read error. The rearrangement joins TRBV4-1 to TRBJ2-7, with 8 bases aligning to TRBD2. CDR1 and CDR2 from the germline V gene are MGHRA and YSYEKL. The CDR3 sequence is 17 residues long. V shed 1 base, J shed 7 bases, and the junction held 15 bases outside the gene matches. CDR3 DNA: TGCGCCAGCAGCCAAGGGGGCCTAGCGGGCCTCTACAATGAGCAGTACTTC. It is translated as CASSQGGLAGLYNEQYF.

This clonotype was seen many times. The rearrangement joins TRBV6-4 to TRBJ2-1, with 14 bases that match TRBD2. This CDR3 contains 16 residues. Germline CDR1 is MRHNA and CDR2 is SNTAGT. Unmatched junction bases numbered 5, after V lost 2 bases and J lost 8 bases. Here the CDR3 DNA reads TGTGCCAGCAGTGACGAGGGGACTAGCGGGGGCGATGAGCAGTTCTTC. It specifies CASSDEGTSGGDEQFF.

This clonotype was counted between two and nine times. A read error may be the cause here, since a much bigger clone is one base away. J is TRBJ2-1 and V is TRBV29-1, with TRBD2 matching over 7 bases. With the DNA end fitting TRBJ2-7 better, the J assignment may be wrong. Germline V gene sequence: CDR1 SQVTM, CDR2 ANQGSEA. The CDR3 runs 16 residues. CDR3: CSYRAPGGGQYNEQYF. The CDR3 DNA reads TGCAGCTACCGGGCGCCGGGGGGAGGCCAGTACAATGAGCAGTACTTC.

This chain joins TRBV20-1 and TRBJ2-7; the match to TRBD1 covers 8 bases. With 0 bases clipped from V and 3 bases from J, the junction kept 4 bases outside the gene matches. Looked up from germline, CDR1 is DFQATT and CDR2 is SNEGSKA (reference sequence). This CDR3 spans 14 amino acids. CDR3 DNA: TGCAGTGCTAGAGAAGGACAGGGTCTCTACGAGCAGTACTTC. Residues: CSAREGQGLYEQYF.

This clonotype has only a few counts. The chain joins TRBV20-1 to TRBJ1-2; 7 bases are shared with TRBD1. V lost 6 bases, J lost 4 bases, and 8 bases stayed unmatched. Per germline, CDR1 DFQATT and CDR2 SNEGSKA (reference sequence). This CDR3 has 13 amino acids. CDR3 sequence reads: CSARDRASYGYTF. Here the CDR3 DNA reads TGCAGTGCCCGAGACAGGGCAAGCTATGGCTACACCTTC.

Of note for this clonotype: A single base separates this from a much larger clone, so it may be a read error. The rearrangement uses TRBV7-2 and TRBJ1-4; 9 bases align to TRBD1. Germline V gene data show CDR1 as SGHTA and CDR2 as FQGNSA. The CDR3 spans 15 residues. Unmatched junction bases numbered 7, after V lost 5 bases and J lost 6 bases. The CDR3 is CASSPETGGHEKLFF. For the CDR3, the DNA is TGTGCCAGCAGCCCCGAGACAGGGGGACATGAAAAACTGTTTTTT.

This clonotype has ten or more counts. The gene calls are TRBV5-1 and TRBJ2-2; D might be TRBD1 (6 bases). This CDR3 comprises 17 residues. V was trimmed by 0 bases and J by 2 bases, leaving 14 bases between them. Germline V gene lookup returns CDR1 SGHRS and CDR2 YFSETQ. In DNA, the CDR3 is TGCGCCAGCAGCTTGGAAGCACAGGGTGCTAACACCGGGGAGCTGTTTTTT. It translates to CASSLEAQGANTGELFF.

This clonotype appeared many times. The CDR3 protein is CASSQRAGGRAATNEKLFF. The CDR3 DNA sequence: TGTGCCAGCAGCCAGCGTGCCGGGGGGAGGGCTGCAACTAATGAAAAACTGTTTTTT. The chain carries TRBV7-6 and TRBJ1-4; tentatively, D is TRBD1 (5 bases). The CDR3 extends over 19 amino acids. Per germline, CDR1 SGHVS and CDR2 FNYEAQ. The V gene lost 5 bases and the J gene lost 0 bases, with 22 bases spanning the gap.

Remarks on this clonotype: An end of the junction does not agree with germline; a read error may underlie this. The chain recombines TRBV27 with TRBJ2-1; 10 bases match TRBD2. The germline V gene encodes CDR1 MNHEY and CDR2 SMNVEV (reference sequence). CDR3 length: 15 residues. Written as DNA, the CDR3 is TGTGCCGGCAGTTTGAGGGCTAGCGGGAGCGCTGAGCAGTTCTTC. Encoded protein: CAGSLRASGSAEQFF.

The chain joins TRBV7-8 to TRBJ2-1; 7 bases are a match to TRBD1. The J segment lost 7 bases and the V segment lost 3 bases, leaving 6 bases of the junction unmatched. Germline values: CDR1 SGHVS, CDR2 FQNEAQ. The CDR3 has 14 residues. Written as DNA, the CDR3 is TGTGCCAGCAGCTTGAGCACAGGGGCAAATGAGCAGTTCTTC. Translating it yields CASSLSTGANEQFF. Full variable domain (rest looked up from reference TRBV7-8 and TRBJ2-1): GAGVSQSPRYKVAKRGQDVALRCDPISGHVSLFWYQQALGQGPEFLTYFQNEAQLDKSGLPSDRFFAERPEGSVSTLKIQRTQQEDSAVYLCASSLSTGANEQFFGPGTRLTVL.

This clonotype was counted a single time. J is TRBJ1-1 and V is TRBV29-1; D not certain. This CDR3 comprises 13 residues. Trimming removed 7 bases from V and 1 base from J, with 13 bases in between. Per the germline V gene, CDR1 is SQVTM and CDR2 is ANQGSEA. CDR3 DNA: TGCAGCGCTGAGTGGAAGGAGAACACTGAAGCTTTCTTT. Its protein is CSAEWKENTEAFF. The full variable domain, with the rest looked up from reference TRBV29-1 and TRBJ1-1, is SAVISQKPSRDICQRGTSLTIQCQVDSQVTMMFWYRQQPGQSLTLIATANQGSEATYESGFVIDKFPISRPNLTFSTLTVSNMSPEDSSIYLCSAEWKENTEAFFGQGTRLTVV.

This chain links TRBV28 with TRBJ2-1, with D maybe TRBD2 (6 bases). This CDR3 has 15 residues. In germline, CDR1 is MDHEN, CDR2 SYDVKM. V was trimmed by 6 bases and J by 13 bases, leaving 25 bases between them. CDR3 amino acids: CASSTLESGRETQFF. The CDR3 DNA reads TGTGCCAGCAGCACCCTGGAGTCCGGGAGAGAGACCCAGTTCTTC. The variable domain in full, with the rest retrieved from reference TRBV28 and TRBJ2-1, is DVKVTQSSRYLVKRTGEKVFLECVQDMDHENMFWYRQDPGLGLRLIYFSYDVKMKEKGDIPEGYSVSREKKERFSLILESASTNQTSMYLCASSTLESGRETQFFGPGTRLTVL.

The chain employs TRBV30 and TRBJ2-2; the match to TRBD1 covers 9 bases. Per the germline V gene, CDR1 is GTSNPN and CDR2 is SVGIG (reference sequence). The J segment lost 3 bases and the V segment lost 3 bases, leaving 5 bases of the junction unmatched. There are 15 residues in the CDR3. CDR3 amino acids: CAWRPRDRDTGELFF. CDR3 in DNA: TGTGCCTGGAGACCCCGGGACAGGGACACCGGGGAGCTGTTTTTT.

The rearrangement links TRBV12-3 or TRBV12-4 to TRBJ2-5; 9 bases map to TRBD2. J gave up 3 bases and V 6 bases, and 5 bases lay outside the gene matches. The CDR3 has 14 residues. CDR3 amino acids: CASRARTSEETQYF. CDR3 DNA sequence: TGTGCCAGCAGAGCAAGGACTAGCGAAGAGACCCAGTACTTC.

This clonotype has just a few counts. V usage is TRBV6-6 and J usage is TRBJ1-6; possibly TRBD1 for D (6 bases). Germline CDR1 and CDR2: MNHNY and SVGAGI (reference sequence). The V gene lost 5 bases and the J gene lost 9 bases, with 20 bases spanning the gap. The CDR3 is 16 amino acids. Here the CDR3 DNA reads TGTGCCAGCAGTGCTCGGCTCAGGGGCTCAACTTCACCCCTCCACTTT. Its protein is CASSARLRGSTSPLHF.

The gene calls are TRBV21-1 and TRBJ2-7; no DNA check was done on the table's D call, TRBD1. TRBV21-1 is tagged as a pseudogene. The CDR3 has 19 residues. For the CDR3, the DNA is TGTGCCAGCAGCCCCCGGGGCAGGGGGCCTAGCGGGAGGAGCTACGAGCAGTACTTC. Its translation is CASSPRGRGPSGRSYEQYF.

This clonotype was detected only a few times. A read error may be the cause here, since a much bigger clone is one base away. The CDR3: CAVWGPWGNEQFF. CDR3 DNA sequence: TGTGCCGTCTGGGGTCCTTGGGGCAATGAGCAGTTCTTC. The chain is built from TRBV7-9 and TRBJ2-1; no clear D gene. The V gene lost 11 bases and the J gene lost 6 bases, with 17 bases spanning the gap. This CDR3 is built from 13 residues. Germline lookup yields CDR1 SEHNR and CDR2 FQNEAQ (reference sequence).

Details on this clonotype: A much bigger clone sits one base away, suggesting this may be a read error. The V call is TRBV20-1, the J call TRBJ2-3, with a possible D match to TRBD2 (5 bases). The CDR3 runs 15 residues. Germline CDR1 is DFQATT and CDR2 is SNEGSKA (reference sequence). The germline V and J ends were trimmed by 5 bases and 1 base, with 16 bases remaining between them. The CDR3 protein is CSAYLAEGRTDTQYF. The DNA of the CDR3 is TGCAGTGCTTACCTAGCTGAGGGCCGCACAGATACGCAGTATTTT.

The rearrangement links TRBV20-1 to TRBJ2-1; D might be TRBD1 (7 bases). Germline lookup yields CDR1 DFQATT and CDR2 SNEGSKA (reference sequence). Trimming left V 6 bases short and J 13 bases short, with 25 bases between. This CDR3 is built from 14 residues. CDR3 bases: TGCAGTGCAGCCAGGACAGGAGGGGTAGAGACCCAGTTCTTC. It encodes CSAARTGGVETQFF.